The following is a T cell receptor beta chain sequence with its context. No antigen is known for it. The input lacks base qualities; no much larger clone sits a single base away. Other DNA sequences in this sample translate to the same CDR3. Cut back by 2 bases and 5 bases, the V and J ends lie 3 bases apart. From its cysteine to its phenylalanine, the CDR3 spans 11 amino acids. The retained sequence is limited to the CDR3, 33 bases, with the frame set at the first base. CDR1 and CDR2 are drawn from the germline V gene: MDHEN, SYDVKM. This entry is derived from a study of PD-1 blockade in classical Hodgkin lymphoma (dated by TCRdb to the early 2020s). Background for the entire study: Nivolumab dosing was 3 mg/kg intravenously every 2 weeks, continuing until either disease progression or unacceptable toxicity. The study used CyTOF and TCR beta sequencing to define a peripheral blood immune signature of response to PD-1 blockade in classical Hodgkin lymphoma.

Genomic DNA was isolated using the Qiagen DNeasy kit from unsorted PBMCs as well as from negatively selected CD4+ and CD8+ fractions. TCR beta CDR3 regions were amplified by immunoSEQ multiplex PCR using primers annealing to V and J segments. Amplification bias was minimized using a synthetic immune receptor repertoire, and residual bias was removed computationally after sequencing. In the paper's pipeline: Custom Python scripts were used to quantify repertoire diversity as the Shannon entropy index. Unsorted, CD4+ and CD8+ repertoires were analyzed separately, except in combined analyses where CD4+ and CD8+ sequences were merged in silico. Clonal expansion was defined as at least a 2-fold frequency increase after treatment relative to C1D1, with a pseudocount of 0.5 for undetected baseline clones. Clones with 0 or 1 copy at C1D1 were classified as singleton clones, and clones with 2 or more copies were classified as non-singleton clones. Clones expanded in unsorted samples were labelled as CD4+, CD8+ or unknown by matching protein sequences in sorted samples from the same patient. Wilcoxon tests on paired samples were used to test changes in diversity from C1D1 to C4D1. TCRdb's version of the immuneACCESS table is confined to in-frame rearrangements and falls short of the full clone set. An unresolved V gene accounts for under half of the shortfall where checked; the remainder is of unknown origin. The V and J calls and clone size are taken from that table; D and trimming were inferred from the DNA. This sample is represented by over 60,000 clones; approximately 94% of them were singletons. In total, the top ten clones hold approximately 8% of the sample.

What the research found in general, with its limitations: Newly diagnosed patients were reported to have lower baseline TCR diversity than healthy donors, and relapsed/refractory patients were reported to have lower baseline TCR diversity still. A significant rise by C4D1 was seen in CD4+ but not CD8+ TCR diversity (p=0.0027 vs p=0.16), with the rise being most apparent in complete responders (p=0.02). Baseline diversity similar to that of newly diagnosed patients was observed in trial patients achieving complete response, whereas significantly lower diversity was observed in partial responders and progressors. Lower diversity was seen in patients whose nivolumab began less than 1 year after ASCT, and these patients were left out of later analyses so that immune reconstitution would not confound the results. Only a single clinical trial cohort was studied, and what caused the repertoire differences, possibly disease activity or prior therapy, remained undefined.

Explained via the paper, the time point label denotes: cycle 4 day 1 (C4D1), after 6 weeks of nivolumab. All trial patients had relapsed after autologous stem cell transplantation, with cohorts A, B and C differing in prior brentuximab vedotin exposure. The trial cohort included 50 to 60 patients with relapsed/refractory classical Hodgkin lymphoma, and each patient had a best overall response of complete response, partial response or progressive disease. Single-agent nivolumab was administered to trial patients in the multi-cohort phase II CheckMate 205 trial. An independent review committee assessed best overall response by applying the 2007 International Working Group response criteria. PBMCs from the trial were collected at three points: immediately before nivolumab initiation (C1D1), and during therapy at cycle 2 day 1 and cycle 4 day 1. After peripheral blood was drawn into 8 mL Vacutainer Cell Preparation Tubes, PBMCs were isolated by centrifugation and then cryopreserved.

The rearrangement joined TRBV28 to TRBJ2-5; the D gene is not confidently resolved. This material consisted of peripheral blood mononuclear cells (PBMCs), taken before the fourth cycle of nivolumab. The source of this sequence is a human donor with classical Hodgkin lymphoma. The DNA reads TGTGCCAGCAGTTTAAGGGAGACCCAGTACTTC. Translated, it gives CASSLRETQYF.